This T cell receptor (beta chain) was captured in a study of blood T cell repertoires in COVID-19. Clones were read by immunoSEQ multiplex PCR, and TCRdb kept only the in-frame ones, dropping some. In the table there are 300,000 to 400,000 clones, around 90% of which are singletons. This receptor was taken from a man aged 25 to 40 with COVID-19, enrolled during active disease. The sequenced sample consisted of peripheral blood.

CDR3 sequence reads: CASSPILSGRALGTQYF. DNA of the CDR3: TGTGCCAGCAGTCCCATCCTTAGCGGGAGGGCCCTCGGGACCCAGTACTTC. The chain carries TRBV27 and TRBJ2-5; 11 bases agree with TRBD2. The trim removed 5 bases at V and 7 bases at J, leaving 15 bases unmatched. The CDR3 has 17 residues. CDR1 and CDR2 from the germline V gene are MNHEY and SMNVEV (reference sequence).